The 26 T cell receptor beta chains below all came from one sample that was sequenced in a study of blood T cell repertoires in COVID-19. The table came from immunoSEQ multiplex PCR; TCRdb's copy has only in-frame clones and leaves some out. The sample lists about 150,000 clones, 65% to 85% occurring once. The sequenced material came from peripheral blood. The receptors come from a woman older than 75 with acute or convalescent COVID-19.

This CDR3 is CASRLAGGSYNEQFF. The CDR3 coding sequence is TGTGCCAGCAGGCTAGCGGGAGGTTCCTACAATGAGCAGTTCTTC. The gene calls are TRBV5-4 and TRBJ2-1; 11 positions match TRBD2. V was pared by 5 bases and J by 1 base, with 2 bases of the junction left unmatched. The CDR3 consists of 15 residues. Germline V gene sequence: CDR1 SGHNT, CDR2 YYREEE (reference sequence).

The chain has TRBV29-1 and TRBJ2-1, with D possibly matching TRBD2 (6 bases). Germline V gene lookup returns CDR1 SQVTM and CDR2 ANQGSEA. The CDR3 loop spans 14 amino acids. Deletions cut 7 bases from V and 10 bases from J, with 23 bases between. DNA for the CDR3: TGCAGCGCTTTCCTGCTGTGGGACTCGGAAGAGCAGTTCTTC. Amino acid sequence: CSAFLLWDSEEQFF.

The rearrangement joins TRBV16 to TRBJ1-3; D not resolved. V was cut by 6 bases and J by 9 bases, with 21 bases left in between. The length of the CDR3 is 15 residues. Germline CDR1 reads KGHSY; CDR2 reads FQNENV. Here the CDR3 reads CASRPGREKFSTIYF. Written as DNA, the CDR3 is TGTGCCAGCAGACCGGGGAGGGAGAAGTTTTCCACCATATATTTT. The entire variable domain, with the rest obtained from reference TRBV16 and TRBJ1-3, is as follows: GEEVAQTPKHLVRGEGQKAKLYCAPIKGHSYVFWYQQVLKNEFKFLISFQNENVFDETGMPKERFSAKCLPNSPCSLEIQATKLEDSAVYFCASRPGREKFSTIYFGEGSWLTVV.

This clone was found a few times. This sequence joins TRBV5-4 and TRBJ1-1, with 8 bases aligning to TRBD1. V was clipped by 1 base and J by 5 bases; unmatched bases: 4. The CDR3 runs to 14 residues. The germline V gene has CDR1 SGHNT and CDR2 YYREEE (reference sequence). The DNA for the CDR3 is TGTGCCAGCAGCTTGCAGGGGGCGGATACTGAAGCTTTCTTT. Translation gives CASSLQGADTEAFF.

The gene calls are TRBV5-4 and TRBJ2-3, with D tentatively TRBD2 (6 bases). CDR3 length: 13 amino acids. V was shortened by 2 bases and J by 5 bases, with 9 bases between the two germline ends. Germline V gene lookup returns CDR1 SGHNT and CDR2 YYREEE (reference sequence). CDR3 residues: CASSLGTGDTQYF. The CDR3 nucleotides are TGTGCCAGCAGCTTAGGGACTGGAGATACGCAGTATTTT.

The V and J genes are TRBV6-5 and TRBJ1-5, with 7 positions matching TRBD1. Germline V gene data show CDR1 as MNHEY and CDR2 as SVGAGI. CDR3 length: 15 amino acids. Trimming removed 5 bases from V and 8 bases from J; junction bases left unmatched: 12. The CDR3 loop reads CASSPRQGNKEPQHF. For the CDR3, the DNA is TGTGCCAGCAGTCCCCGACAGGGTAATAAGGAGCCCCAGCATTTT.

This chain uses TRBV5-4 with TRBJ2-5, with TRBD1 matching 9 bases. Germline V gives CDR1 SGHNT, CDR2 YYREEE (reference sequence). This CDR3 region has 17 residues. With V trimmed by 1 base and J by 5 bases, 12 bases remained unmatched. As DNA, the CDR3 is TGTGCCAGCAGCTTGTCCAGGGGGGACAGGGCCCAGGAGACCCAGTACTTC. It codes for CASSLSRGDRAQETQYF.

This clone occurred once. The chain carries TRBV24-1 and TRBJ1-1; D is uncertain. This CDR3 is 13 amino acids long. Germline V CDR1 and CDR2: KGHDR, SFDVKD. V was cut by 7 bases and J by 3 bases, with 11 bases left in between. The CDR3 protein is CATRKSEDTEAFF. The CDR3 coding sequence is TGTGCCACCAGAAAGTCCGAGGACACTGAAGCTTTCTTT.

The chain couples TRBV6-5 to TRBJ1-2; D uncertain. CDR3 length: 14 amino acids. Germline lookup yields CDR1 MNHEY and CDR2 SVGAGI. V lost 6 bases and J lost 4, with 15 bases in between. CDR3 sequence (DNA): TGTGCCAGCAGGGAGAGAGGGTCTCTCTATGGCTACACCTTC. As protein: CASRERGSLYGYTF.

CDR3 sequence: CASSSGGEKLFF. DNA of the CDR3: TGCGCCAGCAGCTCAGGGGGTGAAAAACTGTTTTTT. The chain employs TRBV5-1 and TRBJ1-4, with 7 bases matching TRBD1. The germline gives CDR1 SGHRS, CDR2 YFSETQ. There are 12 residues in the CDR3. V dropped 3 bases and J dropped 7; count of bases not matched to a gene: 0.

This chain uses TRBV5-6 with TRBJ1-5, with 8 bases identical to TRBD1. Germline CDR1 and CDR2: SGHDT and YYEEEE. Germline trimming cut 1 base from V and 6 bases from J; bases unmatched to any gene: 3. The length of the CDR3 is 14 residues. CDR3 bases: TGTGCCAGCAGCTTGCAGGGGGCTATTCAGCCCCAGCATTTT. Its protein product is CASSLQGAIQPQHF.

The rearrangement links TRBV3-1 (or the pseudogene TRBV3-2) to TRBJ1-4; D unclear. This CDR3 has 17 residues. With 4 bases removed from V and 1 base from J, the gap between germline ends came to 16 bases. Germline CDR1 reads LGHDT; CDR2 reads YNNKEL (reference sequence). In DNA, the CDR3 is TGTGCCAGCAGCCTTTCTTTTTACGGTGGAACTAATGAAAAACTGTTTTTT. Protein sequence: CASSLSFYGGTNEKLFF.

The rearrangement uses TRBV5-4 and TRBJ2-1; 7 bases map to TRBD1. This CDR3 comprises 15 residues. The J segment lost 1 base and the V segment lost 2 bases, leaving 3 bases of the junction unmatched. Germline CDR1 SGHNT, CDR2 YYREEE (reference sequence). The CDR3 sequence: CASSFPDRSYNEQFF. Here the CDR3 DNA reads TGTGCCAGCAGCTTCCCGGACAGGTCCTACAATGAGCAGTTCTTC.

This chain uses TRBV4-1 with TRBJ2-2, with TRBD2 matching over 11 bases. This CDR3 is built from 16 residues. Germline CDR1 reads MGHRA; CDR2 reads YSYEKL. J gave up 3 bases and V 4 bases, and 4 bases lay outside the gene matches. CDR3 region: CASSLLGLADTGELFF. For the CDR3, the DNA is TGCGCCAGCAGCCTCCTGGGACTAGCGGACACCGGGGAGCTGTTTTTT.

This chain links TRBV14 with TRBJ2-3, with TRBD1 as a possible D gene (5 bases). Per germline, CDR1 SGHDN and CDR2 FVKESK. The CDR3 length is 13 residues. Trimming took 4 bases from V and 8 from J, leaving 13 bases between them. DNA of the CDR3: TGTGCCAGCAGCCCCCCAGGGTTTGCTACGCAGTATTTT. The encoded protein is CASSPPGFATQYF.

This clone showed up just a few times. The chain is built from TRBV4-1 and TRBJ2-2, with 8 bases fitting TRBD2. Germline-derived CDR1 and CDR2 are MGHRA and YSYEKL. The trim removed 0 bases at V and 4 bases at J, leaving 10 bases unmatched. The CDR3 sequence is 18 residues long. CDR3 residues: CASSQDRASGGSTGELFF. The CDR3 DNA reads TGCGCCAGCAGCCAAGATCGGGCCAGCGGGGGTTCCACCGGGGAGCTGTTTTTT.

The genes are TRBV15 and TRBJ1-5; possible D gene TRBD1, 6 bases. Trimming left V 0 bases short and J 4 bases short, with 16 bases between. The CDR3 loop spans 17 amino acids. CDR1 is LNHNV, CDR2 YYDKDF, per germline (reference sequence). The CDR3 DNA reads TGTGCCACCAGCAGAGAGCGCAGGGGCGAGGGGAATCAGCCCCAGCATTTT. Translated, it gives CATSRERRGEGNQPQHF.

This chain joins TRBV5-6 and TRBJ1-1; D not certain. The germline CDR1 and CDR2 sequences are SGHDT and YYEEEE. The CDR3 spans 14 residues. V lost 0 bases, J lost 8 bases, and 14 bases lay in between. The CDR3 here is CASSLDITLREAFF. CDR3 DNA sequence: TGTGCCAGCAGCTTGGATATTACCCTGAGGGAAGCTTTCTTT.

This clone came up many times. The chain uses TRBV30 and TRBJ1-5; D not certain. CDR3 length equals 13 residues. The V and J ends lost 3 bases and 4 bases respectively, with 10 bases between them. CDR1 and CDR2 from the germline V gene are GTSNPN and SVGIG (reference sequence). This CDR3 reads CAWRPDGNQPQHF. In DNA, the CDR3 is TGTGCCTGGAGACCTGACGGGAATCAGCCCCAGCATTTT.

The gene calls are TRBV7-9 and TRBJ1-1; perhaps TRBD1 as D (5 bases). V dropped 2 bases and J dropped 5 bases, with 18 bases sitting between them. CDR1 is SEHNR, CDR2 FQNEAQ, per germline (reference sequence). There are 16 residues in the CDR3. CDR3 protein: CASSLQGRMAGTEAFF. CDR3 DNA: TGTGCCAGCAGCTTACAGGGCAGGATGGCAGGAACTGAAGCTTTCTTT.

V usage is TRBV6-1 and J usage is TRBJ2-6; perhaps TRBD1 as D (6 bases). Germline CDR1 and CDR2: MNHNS and SASEGT. The CDR3 length is 16 residues. Trimming removed 3 bases from V and 2 bases from J, with 11 bases in between. CDR3 coding DNA: TGTGCCAGCAGTGAGGGGGCCTTTCCTGGGGCCAACGTCCTGACTTTC. It yields the protein CASSEGAFPGANVLTF.

In its sample, this clone was seen once. The rearrangement uses TRBV6-5 and TRBJ1-5; perhaps TRBD1 as D (5 bases). Trimming removed 7 bases at V and 5 bases at J, with 12 bases between. Per the germline V gene, CDR1 is MNHEY and CDR2 is SVGAGI. CDR3 length equals 13 residues. CDR3 residues: CASKTQEYQPQHF. DNA of the CDR3: TGTGCCAGCAAGACACAGGAGTATCAGCCCCAGCATTTT.

The J gene is TRBJ2-1, the V gene TRBV12-5; D is perhaps TRBD2 (6 bases). The CDR3 extends over 11 amino acids. Germline V gene lookup returns CDR1 LGHNT and CDR2 FRNRAP. Trimming took 6 bases from V and 9 from J, leaving 9 bases between them. The CDR3 protein is CASGRGFEQFF. The CDR3 DNA follows: TGTGCTAGTGGGCGGGGTTTTGAGCAGTTCTTC.

DNA for the CDR3: TGTGCCAGCAGCCGGGGTGACATTCAGTACTTC. Translation: CASSRGDIQYF. The J gene is TRBJ2-4, the V gene TRBV12-3 or TRBV12-4, with D perhaps matching TRBD2 (5 bases). The CDR3 runs to 11 residues. Trimming took off 6 bases at V and 8 bases at J, with 8 bases between the two ends.

The V and J genes are TRBV19 and TRBJ1-1, with 8 bases that match TRBD1. Germline CDR1 LNHDA, CDR2 SQIVND (reference sequence). Unmatched junction bases numbered 14, after V lost 7 bases and J lost 7 bases. CDR3 length equals 15 residues. The CDR3 reads CASIPSGTGDLEAFF. The CDR3 nucleotides read TGTGCCAGTATCCCTTCCGGGACAGGAGACCTTGAAGCTTTCTTT.

The chain employs TRBV7-2 and TRBJ1-5; 9 bases agree with TRBD1. Unmatched junction bases numbered 7, after V lost 5 bases and J lost 8 bases. The CDR3 has 14 amino acids. Germline CDR1 SGHTA, CDR2 FQGNSA. The CDR3, as DNA: TGTGCCAGCAGCACGGGACAGGGTCTGAAGCCCCAGCATTTT. Its protein product is CASSTGQGLKPQHF.